The source of this T cell receptor (beta chain) is a study of human T cells and chemical hapten exposure. Turning to the study itself: Patients were given diphenylcyclopropenone on the scalp weekly across the approximately 24-week study.

MiXCR was run by TCRdb on the RACE reads, yielding one entry per CDR3 protein. Here the sample spans roughly 150,000 distinct CDR3 sequences, about 11% being singletons. Time point noted: patch test 2, 6 weeks after DPC sensitization. Indicated treatment: therapeutic diphenylcyclopropenone sensitization with weekly scalp DPC. Trimming cost V 1 base and J 4 bases, with 9 bases left between them. This CDR3 has 14 residues. Germline assignment: CDR1 SGHNT and CDR2 YYREEE (reference sequence). This clonotype was counted between two and nine times. The chain is built from TRBV5-4 and TRBJ2-4; weak D call: TRBD2 (6 bases). The clonotype comes from a woman in her forties or fifties with alopecia areata. Some clones in this sample may be carry-over from other donors' samples. The sequencing used whole blood, collected in connection with sensitization to the hapten diphenylcyclopropenone (DPC). The CDR3, as DNA: TGTGCCAGCAGCTTGCCCGGGACTAAAAACATTCAGTACTTC. Translating it yields CASSLPGTKNIQYF.